This T cell receptor beta chain is from a study of CD8 T cells in Susac syndrome. Looked up from germline, CDR1 is DFQATT and CDR2 is SNEGSKA (reference sequence). There are 15 residues in the CDR3. The trim removed 5 bases at V and 0 bases at J, leaving 10 bases unmatched. When the RNA was reverse transcribed, random hexamers were used with an input of about 0.45 to 1 ug. TCRdb processed the immunoSEQ multiplex PCR reads anew with MiXCR; each CDR3 protein has one entry. The profile shows 200,000 or so distinct CDR3 sequences, just under 95% of them singletons. The sequence was obtained from a human donor with Susac syndrome. The gene calls are TRBV20-1 and TRBJ2-7, with 7 bases identical to TRBD2. What was sequenced was CD8+ T cells from PBMCs. This CDR3 reads CSAGVSAGSSYEQYF. The CDR3 DNA reads as TGCAGTGCTGGGGTTTCAGCGGGAAGCTCCTACGAGCAGTACTTC.